What follows are 23 T cell receptor beta chains derived from one specimen sequenced in a study of blood T cell repertoires in COVID-19. Only in-frame clones appear in the TCRdb table, and some are missing; sequencing was by immunoSEQ multiplex PCR. The sample includes more than 110,000 clones, 80% to 85% seen only once; the top ten take about 8%. The sequencing sample was made of peripheral blood. Source of these receptors: a human donor in a cohort sampled during active COVID-19.

The chain is built from TRBV18 and TRBJ1-4; D unclear. The CDR3 is made up of 17 amino acids. In germline, CDR1 is KGHSH, CDR2 LQKENI. Trimming stripped 6 bases from V and 8 bases from J, with 25 bases between. CDR3 amino acids: CASSPENGAISPEKLFF. CDR3 DNA sequence: TGTGCCAGCTCCCCGGAGAACGGAGCTATTTCCCCCGAAAAACTGTTTTTT.

Concerning this clone: Within the sample, other DNA sequences also encode this same CDR3. The chain is built from TRBV5-1 and TRBJ2-7, with a possible D match to TRBD1 (5 bases). The CDR3 runs 13 residues. Germline CDR1 reads SGHRS; CDR2 reads YFSETQ. V lost 0 bases and J lost 6, with 10 bases in between. In nucleotides, the CDR3 is TGCGCCAGCAGCTTGGTCCAGGGTGGCGAGCAGTACTTC. This codes for CASSLVQGGEQYF.

Comment on this clone: In the same sample, other DNA sequences code for this CDR3. This chain connects TRBV5-1 to TRBJ1-2; a possible D gene is TRBD1 (6 bases). The ends were cut back, 4 bases at V and 2 bases at J, with 9 bases in the middle. Germline V lookup: CDR1 SGHRS, CDR2 YFSETQ. The CDR3 loop spans 13 amino acids. CDR3 coding DNA: TGCGCCAGCAGCATGGACAGCAACTATGGCTACACCTTC. Encoded protein: CASSMDSNYGYTF.

The V call is TRBV19, the J call TRBJ1-5, with D possibly being TRBD1 (5 bases). V was shortened by 7 bases and J by 0 bases, with 19 bases between the two germline ends. CDR1 LNHDA and CDR2 SQIVND come from the germline V gene (reference sequence). The CDR3 sequence is 17 residues long. CDR3 coding DNA: TGTGCCAGTAAGGGGTGGATGGGAGGAAATAGCAATCAGCCCCAGCATTTT. Translated, it gives CASKGWMGGNSNQPQHF.

The V and J genes are TRBV11-1 and TRBJ1-3; a weak D match, TRBD1 (6 bases). Germline CDR1 and CDR2: SGHAT and FQDESV (reference sequence). The CDR3 loop spans 16 amino acids. V gave up 5 bases and J gave up 0 bases, with 14 bases separating them. The CDR3 region is CASSRFGQSSGNTIYF. The CDR3 DNA reads TGTGCCAGCAGCCGTTTCGGACAGAGCTCTGGAAACACCATATATTTT.

This chain joins TRBV4-1 and TRBJ1-1, with TRBD1 matching over 10 bases. CDR3 length: 14 residues. CDR1 is MGHRA, CDR2 YSYEKL, per germline. The junction had 3 bases not matched to a gene; V was cut back by 0 bases and J by 8 bases. CDR3 protein: CASSQEGTGEEAFF. The CDR3, as DNA: TGCGCCAGCAGCCAAGAAGGGACAGGGGAAGAAGCTTTCTTT.

The V gene is TRBV7-2, the J gene TRBJ2-5; 7 bases line up with TRBD2. J lost 5 bases, V lost 5 bases, and 14 bases had no gene match. The CDR3 is 16 residues long. Germline CDR1 reads SGHTA; CDR2 reads FQGNSA. The CDR3 reads CASSDGQRGYVETQYF. CDR3 bases: TGTGCCAGCAGCGATGGGCAGCGGGGCTACGTGGAGACCCAGTACTTC.

The chain joins TRBV7-2 to TRBJ2-3; D possibly corresponds to TRBD1 (7 bases). Trimming left V 5 bases short and J 2 bases short, with 11 bases between. This CDR3 has 14 amino acids. Looked up from germline, CDR1 is SGHTA and CDR2 is FQGNSA. CDR3 nucleotide sequence: TGTGCCAGCAGCGCGGGGACAGCCACAGATACGCAGTATTTT. Amino acids: CASSAGTATDTQYF.

This chain links TRBV27 with TRBJ2-7; 9 bases agree with TRBD1. The CDR3 covers 15 residues. With V trimmed by 3 bases and J by 3 bases, 6 bases remained unmatched. CDR1 and CDR2 (germline): MNHEY, SMNVEV (reference sequence). CDR3: CASSFSTGGLYEQYF. The CDR3 DNA reads TGTGCCAGCAGTTTTTCGACAGGGGGACTCTACGAGCAGTACTTC.

The chain combines TRBV6-5 with TRBJ2-4; D may be TRBD2 (6 bases). CDR3 length: 13 residues. Trimming left V 5 bases short and J 8 bases short, with 13 bases between. Germline CDR1 MNHEY, CDR2 SVGAGI. The CDR3: CASSQSWGDIQYF. CDR3 sequence (DNA): TGTGCCAGCAGTCAATCATGGGGGGACATTCAGTACTTC.

Comment on this clone: At one end, the junction sequence differs from germline, possibly due to a read error. This sequence joins TRBV5-1 and TRBJ1-6; 7 positions agree with TRBD1. The CDR3 is 14 residues long. Per germline, CDR1 SGHRS and CDR2 YFSETQ. The CDR3 region is CASSLGQGQRTLRF. CDR3 nucleotides: TGCGCCAGCAGCTTGGGACAGGGACAGAGGACCCTCCGCTTT.

A few counts support this clone. The chain couples TRBV23-1 to TRBJ1-4; 9 bases fit TRBD1. TRBV23-1 is identified as an open reading frame with a role that is uncertain. After removal of 9 bases from V and 6 bases from J, the junction contained 5 bases not matched to a gene. The CDR3 spans 13 residues. Here the CDR3 DNA reads TGCGCCAGACTACGGGACAGGGATGAAAAACTGTTTTTT. Amino acids: CARLRDRDEKLFF.

The chain recombines TRBV2 with TRBJ1-2, with 8 nucleotides matching TRBD1. The length of the CDR3 is 13 residues. Germline V lookup: CDR1 SNHLY, CDR2 FYNNEI. With 3 bases clipped from V and 8 bases from J, the junction kept 5 bases outside the gene matches. The CDR3 spells CASSDRGRWGYTF. The CDR3 coding sequence is TGTGCCAGCAGTGACAGGGGGCGTTGGGGCTACACCTTC.

V is TRBV2 and J is TRBJ1-5; 8 nucleotides line up with TRBD1. CDR3 length: 14 residues. Germline assignment: CDR1 SNHLY and CDR2 FYNNEI. Losses at the gene ends were 8 bases for V and 6 bases for J; bases not matched to a gene: 9. The CDR3 bases are TGTGCCAGCGTTGCAGGGGGCTATGGTCAGCCCCAGCATTTT. Translated: CASVAGGYGQPQHF.

This sequence joins TRBV3-1 (or the pseudogene TRBV3-2) and TRBJ1-5, with a possible D match to TRBD1 (5 bases). In germline, CDR1 is LGHDT, CDR2 YNNKEL (reference sequence). The V end was cut by 0 bases, the J end by 4 bases, with 10 bases between. This CDR3 comprises 15 residues. CDR3 sequence (DNA): TGTGCCAGCAGCCAAGATACGGCAGGGAATCAGCCCCAGCATTTT. Its protein is CASSQDTAGNQPQHF.

This chain joins TRBV6-5 and TRBJ1-2, with a weak D call TRBD1 (5 bases). The CDR3 contains 15 residues. With 6 bases removed from V and 4 bases from J, the gap between germline ends came to 18 bases. Germline loops: CDR1 MNHEY, CDR2 SVGAGI. The CDR3 bases are TGTGCCAGCAGCGATCGAAGATCAGGGTTCTATGGCTACACCTTC. Protein sequence: CASSDRRSGFYGYTF.

V usage is TRBV28 and J usage is TRBJ2-7, with TRBD1 identical over 9 bases. The CDR3 extends over 14 amino acids. Germline CDR1 is MDHEN and CDR2 is SYDVKM. Trimming removed 3 bases from V and 6 bases from J; junction bases left unmatched: 6. CDR3 nucleotide sequence: TGTGCCAGCAGTTTGGGACAGGGTGGTCGCGAGCAGTACTTC. Amino acid sequence: CASSLGQGGREQYF.

The V and J genes are TRBV6-6 and TRBJ2-3, with 8 bases identical to TRBD1. In germline, CDR1 is MNHNY, CDR2 SVGAGI (reference sequence). The CDR3 runs to 15 residues. Trimming at V came to 6 bases and at J to 4 bases, leaving 9 bases not matched to a gene. The CDR3 sequence is CASRDRESEADTQYF. DNA of the CDR3: TGTGCCAGCAGGGACAGGGAAAGTGAGGCAGATACGCAGTATTTT.

A few counts support this clone. This CDR3 is CATNQERWGNQPQHF. The CDR3 DNA reads as TGTGCCACCAATCAAGAGCGGTGGGGCAATCAGCCCCAGCATTTT. The chain uses TRBV6-5 and TRBJ1-5; D is undetermined. V dropped 10 bases and J dropped 2 bases, with 18 bases sitting between them. This CDR3 has 15 amino acids. Germline CDR1 reads MNHEY; CDR2 reads SVGAGI.

The genes are TRBV5-5 and TRBJ1-4, with TRBD1 matching 10 bases. The CDR3 has 15 amino acids. CDR1 and CDR2 (germline): SGHKS, YYEKEE (reference sequence). With V trimmed by 0 bases and J by 10 bases, 6 bases remained unmatched. As DNA, the CDR3 is TGTGCCAGCAGCTTGGGGGACAGGGGAGCAGCAAAACTGTTTTTT. Residues: CASSLGDRGAAKLFF.

The rearrangement uses TRBV2 and TRBJ1-2; unclear D gene. Germline lookup yields CDR1 SNHLY and CDR2 FYNNEI. The CDR3 runs 14 residues. The V end was cut by 5 bases, the J end by 2 bases, with 12 bases between. The CDR3 loop is CASSRSGGNYGYTF. As DNA, the CDR3 is TGTGCCAGCAGTAGGAGCGGAGGGAACTATGGCTACACCTTC.

The chain joins TRBV29-1 to TRBJ1-5; D is unresolved. The CDR3 spans 14 residues. The germline V gene has CDR1 SQVTM and CDR2 ANQGSEA. Trimming stripped 4 bases from V and 0 bases from J, with 10 bases between. CDR3 sequence (DNA): TGCAGCGTTGTTGCAGGAAGTAGCAATCAGCCCCAGCATTTT. Amino acids: CSVVAGSSNQPQHF.

V gene TRBV2 combines with J gene TRBJ1-5, with a weak D call TRBD1 (6 bases). CDR1 SNHLY and CDR2 FYNNEI come from the germline V gene. CDR3 length equals 17 residues. The ends were cut back, 2 bases at V and 0 bases at J, with 14 bases in the middle. Written as DNA, the CDR3 is TGTGCCAGCAGTGAAATGGGACACCTTTATAGCAATCAGCCCCAGCATTTT. The encoded protein is CASSEMGHLYSNQPQHF.